This TCR beta chain was sequenced in a study of CD8+CD57+ T cells in acquired aplastic anemia. Background on the study: DNA from sorted CD4+ and CD8+ cells averaged around 3 ug. The study, taken as a whole, reports: Controls did not differ significantly from patients in CD8+ Simpson's diversity.

Genomic DNA, the template, was used for profiling of the TCR beta VDJ and CDR3. TCRdb called the reads again in MiXCR, with one record for every CDR3 protein. The table includes about 210,000 distinct CDR3 sequences, approximately 35% detected once. On this clonotype: Its antigen is currently unknown.

The origin of this receptor is a human donor in good health, serving as a control. Material for sequencing was sorted CD4+, CD8+, or CD8+CD57+ T cells (not recorded which) from PBMCs.

The CDR3 region has the DNA TGTGCCAGCAGCCCATTAGCGGGGTCCCTATACGAGCAGTACTTC. This gives the protein CASSPLAGSLYEQYF. This chain uses TRBV7-9 with TRBJ2-7; 8 bases fit TRBD2. V lost 5 bases, J lost 4 bases, and 10 bases stayed unmatched. Germline V gene data show CDR1 as SEHNR and CDR2 as FQNEAQ (reference sequence). The CDR3 loop spans 15 amino acids.